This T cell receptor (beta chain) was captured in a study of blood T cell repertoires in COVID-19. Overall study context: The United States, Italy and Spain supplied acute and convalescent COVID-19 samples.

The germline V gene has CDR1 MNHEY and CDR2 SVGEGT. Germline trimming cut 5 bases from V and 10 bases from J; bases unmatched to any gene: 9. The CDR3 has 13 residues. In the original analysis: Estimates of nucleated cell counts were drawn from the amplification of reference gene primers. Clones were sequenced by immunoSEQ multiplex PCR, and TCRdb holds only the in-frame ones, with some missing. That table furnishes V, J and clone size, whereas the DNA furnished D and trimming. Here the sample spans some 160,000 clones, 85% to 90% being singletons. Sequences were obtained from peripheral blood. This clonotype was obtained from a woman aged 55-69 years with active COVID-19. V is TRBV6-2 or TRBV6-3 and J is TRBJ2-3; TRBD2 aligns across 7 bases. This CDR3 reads CASSRPGTTAQYF. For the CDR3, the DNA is TGTGCCAGCAGTCGACCAGGGACTACAGCGCAGTATTTT.